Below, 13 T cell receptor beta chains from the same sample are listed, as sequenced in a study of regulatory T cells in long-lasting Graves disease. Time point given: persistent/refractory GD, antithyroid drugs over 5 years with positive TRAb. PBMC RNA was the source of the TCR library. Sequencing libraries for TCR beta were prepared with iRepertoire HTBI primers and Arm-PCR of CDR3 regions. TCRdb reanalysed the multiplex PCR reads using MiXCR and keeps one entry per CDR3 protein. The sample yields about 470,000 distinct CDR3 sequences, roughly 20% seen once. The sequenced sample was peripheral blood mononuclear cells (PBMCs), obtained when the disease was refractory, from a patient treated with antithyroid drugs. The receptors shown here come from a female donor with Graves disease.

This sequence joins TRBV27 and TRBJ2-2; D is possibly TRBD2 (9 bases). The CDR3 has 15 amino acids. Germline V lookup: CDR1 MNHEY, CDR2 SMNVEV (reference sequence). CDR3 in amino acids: CATGVSGGFTGELFF. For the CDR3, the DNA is TGTGCGACAGGGGTTAGCGGGGGATTCACCGGGGAGCTGTTTTTT.

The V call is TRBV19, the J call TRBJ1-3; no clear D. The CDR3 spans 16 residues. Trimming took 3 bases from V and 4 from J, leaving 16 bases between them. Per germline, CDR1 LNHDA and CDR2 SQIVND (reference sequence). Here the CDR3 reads CASSIGAVASGNTIYF. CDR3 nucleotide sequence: TGTGCCAGTAGTATCGGTGCGGTGGCTTCCGGAAACACCATATATTTT.

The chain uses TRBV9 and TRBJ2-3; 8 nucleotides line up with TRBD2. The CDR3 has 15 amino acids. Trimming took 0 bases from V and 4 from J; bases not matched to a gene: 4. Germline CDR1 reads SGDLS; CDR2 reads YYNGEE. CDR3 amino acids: CASSVGTGGPDTQYF. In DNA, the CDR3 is TGTGCCAGCAGCGTAGGGACGGGAGGGCCAGATACGCAGTATTTT.

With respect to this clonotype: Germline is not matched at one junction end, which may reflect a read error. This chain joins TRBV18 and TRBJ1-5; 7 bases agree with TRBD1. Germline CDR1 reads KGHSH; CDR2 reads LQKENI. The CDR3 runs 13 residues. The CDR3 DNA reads TGTGTCAGCTCACAGGGGCGGGATCAGCCCCAGCATTTT. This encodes CVSSQGRDQPQHF.

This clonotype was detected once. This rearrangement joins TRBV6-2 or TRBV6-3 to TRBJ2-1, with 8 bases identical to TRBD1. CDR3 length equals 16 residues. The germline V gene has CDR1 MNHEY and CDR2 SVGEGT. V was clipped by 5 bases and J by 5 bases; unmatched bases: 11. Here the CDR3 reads CASSESRGRRNNEQFF. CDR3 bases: TGTGCCAGCAGTGAATCCAGGGGGCGCCGGAACAATGAGCAGTTCTTC.

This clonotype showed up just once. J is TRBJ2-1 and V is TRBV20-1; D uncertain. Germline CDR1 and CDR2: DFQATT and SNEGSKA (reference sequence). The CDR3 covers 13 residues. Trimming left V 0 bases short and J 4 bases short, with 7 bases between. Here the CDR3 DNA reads TGCAGTGCTAGAGATTCGCTTTACAATGAGCAGTTCTTC. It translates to CSARDSLYNEQFF.

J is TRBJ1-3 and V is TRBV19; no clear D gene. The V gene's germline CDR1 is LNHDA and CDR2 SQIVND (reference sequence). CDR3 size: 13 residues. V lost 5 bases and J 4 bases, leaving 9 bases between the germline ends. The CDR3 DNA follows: TGTGCCAGTAGTGTCGCGCGGGGAAACACCATATATTTT. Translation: CASSVARGNTIYF.

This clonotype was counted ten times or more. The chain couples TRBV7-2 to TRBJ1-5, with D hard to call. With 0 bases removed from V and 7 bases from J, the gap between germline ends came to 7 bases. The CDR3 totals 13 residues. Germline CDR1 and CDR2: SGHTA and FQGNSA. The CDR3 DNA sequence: TGTGCCAGCAGCTTAGCTTTCGACCAGCCCCAGCATTTT. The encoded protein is CASSLAFDQPQHF.

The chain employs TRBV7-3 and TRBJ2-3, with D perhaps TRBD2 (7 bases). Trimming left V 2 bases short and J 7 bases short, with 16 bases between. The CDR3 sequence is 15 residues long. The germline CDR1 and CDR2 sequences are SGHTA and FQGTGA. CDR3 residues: CASSLDGGGGNTQYF. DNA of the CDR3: TGTGCCAGCAGCTTAGACGGAGGGGGGGGGAATACGCAGTATTTT.

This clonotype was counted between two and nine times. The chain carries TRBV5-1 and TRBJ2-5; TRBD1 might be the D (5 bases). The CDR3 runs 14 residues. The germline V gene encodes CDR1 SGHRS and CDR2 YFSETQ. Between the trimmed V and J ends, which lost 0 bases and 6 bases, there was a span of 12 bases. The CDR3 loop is CASSLEAGLQTQYF. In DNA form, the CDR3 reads TGCGCCAGCAGCTTGGAGGCAGGGTTGCAGACCCAGTACTTC.

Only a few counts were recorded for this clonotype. The CDR3 sequence is CATSRVGQGGWETQYF. The DNA of the CDR3 is TGTGCCACCAGCAGAGTGGGCCAGGGTGGATGGGAGACCCAGTACTTC. The rearrangement uses TRBV15 and TRBJ2-5; weak D call: TRBD1 (5 bases). The germline CDR1 and CDR2 sequences are LNHNV and YYDKDF (reference sequence). The CDR3 is 16 residues long. V gave up 1 base and J gave up 5 bases, with 17 bases separating them.

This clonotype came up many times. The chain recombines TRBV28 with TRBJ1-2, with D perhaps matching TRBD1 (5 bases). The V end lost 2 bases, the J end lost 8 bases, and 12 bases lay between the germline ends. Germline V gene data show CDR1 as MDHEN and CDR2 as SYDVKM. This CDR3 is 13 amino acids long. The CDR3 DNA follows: TGTGCCAGCAGTTTAAATGGGGCGAGGGGCTACACCTTC. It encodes CASSLNGARGYTF.

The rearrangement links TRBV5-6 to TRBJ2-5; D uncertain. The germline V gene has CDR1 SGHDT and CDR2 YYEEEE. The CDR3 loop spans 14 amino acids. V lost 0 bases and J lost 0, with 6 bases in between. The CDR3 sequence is CASSLDRYQETQYF. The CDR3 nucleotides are TGTGCCAGCAGCTTGGACCGGTACCAAGAGACCCAGTACTTC.